This record covers a single TCR beta chain. As yet, its antigen is unknown. This entry belongs to a study of cytomegalovirus exposure and HLA in healthy donors. The overall study: In an earlier analysis, approximately 120 million unique TCR beta sequences were found from some 180 million T cells. Overall study findings and caveats: Whilst most TCR sequences proved rare, a subset of public TCRs occurred across many donors. A few V segments could not be told apart, such as TRBV6-2 and TRBV6-3, and were left out.

This CDR3 is 16 amino acids long. Trimming took 6 bases from V and 3 from J, leaving 20 bases between them. Germline V gene sequence: CDR1 WNHNN, CDR2 SYGVQD (reference sequence). The PCR used 60 Vbeta and 13 Jbeta primers. The protocol was immunoSEQ multiplex PCR, while the TCRdb copy is restricted to in-frame clones and leaves out a portion. Of over 50,000 clones listed, approximately 80% were seen once; the top ten hold 1.7%. Sequencing input: PBMCs. V is TRBV10-1 and J is TRBJ1-2; D uncertain. This TCR was sampled from a man aged 40-49 years in good health and CMV-seronegative. DNA of the CDR3: TGCGCCAGCAGCCCTAACACCGGGTCCTCCTACTATGGCTACACCTTC. This encodes CASSPNTGSSYYGYTF.